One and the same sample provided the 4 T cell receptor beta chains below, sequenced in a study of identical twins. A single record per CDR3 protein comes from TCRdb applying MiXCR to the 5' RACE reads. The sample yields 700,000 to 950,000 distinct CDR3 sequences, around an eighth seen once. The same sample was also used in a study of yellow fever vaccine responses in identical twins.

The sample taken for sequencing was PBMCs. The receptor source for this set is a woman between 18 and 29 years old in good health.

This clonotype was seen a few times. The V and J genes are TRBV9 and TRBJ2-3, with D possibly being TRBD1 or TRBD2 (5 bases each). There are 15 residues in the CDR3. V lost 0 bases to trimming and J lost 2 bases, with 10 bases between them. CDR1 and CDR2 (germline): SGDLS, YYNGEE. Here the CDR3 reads CASSVDGTATDTQYF. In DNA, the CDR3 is TGTGCCAGCAGCGTAGACGGGACGGCCACAGATACGCAGTATTTT.

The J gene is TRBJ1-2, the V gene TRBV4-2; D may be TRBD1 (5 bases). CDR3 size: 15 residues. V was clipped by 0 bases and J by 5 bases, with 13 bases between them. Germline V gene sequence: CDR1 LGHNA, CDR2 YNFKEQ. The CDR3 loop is CASSQDPTDRYGYTF. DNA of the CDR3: TGTGCCAGCAGCCAAGACCCCACTGACAGATATGGCTACACCTTC.

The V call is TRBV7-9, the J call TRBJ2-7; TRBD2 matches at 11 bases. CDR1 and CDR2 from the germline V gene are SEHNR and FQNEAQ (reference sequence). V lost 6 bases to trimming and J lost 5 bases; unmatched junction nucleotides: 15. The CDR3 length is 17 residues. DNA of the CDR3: TGTGCCAGCAGAGGGACTAGCGGAGGCCCGAAGGGGAACGAGCAGTACTTC. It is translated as CASRGTSGGPKGNEQYF.

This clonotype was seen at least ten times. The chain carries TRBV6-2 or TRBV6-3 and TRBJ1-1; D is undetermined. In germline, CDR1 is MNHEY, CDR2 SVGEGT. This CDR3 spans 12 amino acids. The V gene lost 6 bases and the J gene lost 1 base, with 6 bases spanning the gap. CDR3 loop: CASSRQNTEAFF. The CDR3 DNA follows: TGTGCCAGCAGCCGACAGAACACTGAAGCTTTCTTT.